This T cell receptor beta chain was profiled in a study of blood T cell repertoires in COVID-19. Study-wide context: Collection of acute and convalescent COVID-19 samples took place in the United States, Italy and Spain. Sample material is recorded as cDNA or gDNA derived from T cells, B-cell-depleted T cells, or PBMCs.

The table came from immunoSEQ multiplex PCR; TCRdb's copy has only in-frame clones and leaves some out. The data show 250,000 to 350,000 clones, about 90% seen once. Per the germline V gene, CDR1 is MNHEY and CDR2 is SVGEGT. There are 16 residues in the CDR3. V lost 1 base and J lost 4; bases outside the gene matches: 5. This chain links TRBV6-2 or TRBV6-3 with TRBJ2-5, with TRBD2 identical over 11 bases. The origin of this receptor is a woman between 50 and 59 years old who had recovered from COVID-19. Specimen: peripheral blood. The CDR3 sequence is CASSYFLAGGGETQYF. CDR3 bases: TGTGCCAGCAGTTACTTCCTAGCGGGAGGTGGAGAGACCCAGTACTTC.